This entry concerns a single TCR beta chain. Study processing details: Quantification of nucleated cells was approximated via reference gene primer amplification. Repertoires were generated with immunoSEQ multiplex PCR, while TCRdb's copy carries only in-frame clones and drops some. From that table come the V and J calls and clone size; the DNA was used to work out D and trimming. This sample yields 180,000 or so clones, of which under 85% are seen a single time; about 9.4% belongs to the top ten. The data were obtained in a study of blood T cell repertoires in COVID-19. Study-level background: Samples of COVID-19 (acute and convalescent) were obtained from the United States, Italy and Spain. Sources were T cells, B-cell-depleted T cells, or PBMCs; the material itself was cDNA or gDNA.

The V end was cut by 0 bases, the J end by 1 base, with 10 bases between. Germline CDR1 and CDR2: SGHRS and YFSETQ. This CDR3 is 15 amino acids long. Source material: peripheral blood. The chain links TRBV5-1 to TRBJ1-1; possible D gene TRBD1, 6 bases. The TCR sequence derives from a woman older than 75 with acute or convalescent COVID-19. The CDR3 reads CASSLASTGNTEAFF. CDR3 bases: TGCGCCAGCAGCTTGGCCTCGACAGGGAACACTGAAGCTTTCTTT.